The sequence of this TCR beta chain was determined in a study of prognosis after radiotherapy for stage I lung cancer. The study's findings and limits: In the expanded TCR clones, tumor specificity was not determined. Patients who developed distant metastases had lower Shannon entropy after stereotactic body radiation therapy. Metastatic and non-metastatic patients reportedly diverged in TRBV and TRBJ gene usage. Compared with a median of 10,088 beforehand, unique TCR clone counts dropped to roughly 7,400 after stereotactic body radiation therapy.

This clonotype was observed many times. Its antigen is undetermined. Trimming pared 1 base from V and 6 bases from J, leaving 13 bases between. The V gene's germline CDR1 is SGHTA and CDR2 FQGTGA. This CDR3 comprises 15 residues. Two-round multiplex PCR on genomic DNA was the method by which TCR beta CDR3 was amplified. Gene-specific primers for each TRBV and TRBJ gene drove first-round PCR. A single record per CDR3 protein comes from TCRdb applying MiXCR to the multiplex PCR reads. The sample shows 38,000 or so distinct CDR3 sequences, roughly a quarter of them seen only once. The gene calls are TRBV7-3 and TRBJ2-1, with D perhaps TRBD2 (5 bases). This clonotype was obtained from a donor of 50 years or more with non-small cell lung cancer. The source was PBMCs, collected before or after stereotactic body radiation therapy (not recorded which). In nucleotides, the CDR3 is TGTGCCAGCAGCTTAAGTGGCGGGTACGGCAATGAGCAGTTCTTC. Protein sequence: CASSLSGGYGNEQFF.